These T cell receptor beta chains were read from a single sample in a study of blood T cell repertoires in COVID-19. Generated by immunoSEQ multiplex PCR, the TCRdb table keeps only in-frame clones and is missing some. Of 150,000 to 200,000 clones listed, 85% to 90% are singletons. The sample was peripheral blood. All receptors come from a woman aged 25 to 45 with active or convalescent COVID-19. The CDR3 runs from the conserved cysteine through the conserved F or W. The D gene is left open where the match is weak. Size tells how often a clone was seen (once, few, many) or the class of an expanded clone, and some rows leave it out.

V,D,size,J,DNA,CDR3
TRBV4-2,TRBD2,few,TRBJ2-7,TGTGCCAGCAGCCAAGGGTTAGCGGGAAACAACGAGCAGTACTTC,CASSQGLAGNNEQYF
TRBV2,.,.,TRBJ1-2,TGTGCCAGCAGTGAAAACTCCTCCGATCGTTACACCTTC,CASSENSSDRYTF
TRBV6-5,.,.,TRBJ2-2,TGTGCCAGCTGCCAGGGGAACACCGGGGAGCTGTTTTTT,CASCQGNTGELFF
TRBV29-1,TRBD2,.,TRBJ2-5,TGCAGCGTGACTTTGGGAGGGATCCAAGAGACCCAGTACTTC,CSVTLGGIQETQYF
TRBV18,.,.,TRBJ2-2,TGTGCCAGCTCAACTATATCCGGGGAGCTGTTTTTT,CASSTISGELFF
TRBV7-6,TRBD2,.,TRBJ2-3,TGTGCCAGCAGCTGGACTAGCGGGGGCACAGATACGCAGTATTTT,CASSWTSGGTDTQYF
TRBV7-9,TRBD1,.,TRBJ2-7,TGTGCCAGCAGCTTAGGTTCAGGGACAGTCTACGAGCAGTACTTC,CASSLGSGTVYEQYF
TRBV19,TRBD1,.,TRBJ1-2,TGTGCCAGTAGCATAACAGGGGACTATGGCTACACCTTC,CASSITGDYGYTF
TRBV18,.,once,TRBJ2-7,TGTGCCAGCTCACCCGGACACAGCTACGAGCAGTACTTC,CASSPGHSYEQYF
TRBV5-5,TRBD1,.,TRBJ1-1,TGTGCCAGCAGCTCTTTACAGGGGCTGGGCACTGAAGCTTTCTTT,CASSSLQGLGTEAFF
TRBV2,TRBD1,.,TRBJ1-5,TGTGCCAGCAGCCAACAAACAGGGGGCCGGGCCTTCAATCAGCCCCAGCATTTT,CASSQQTGGRAFNQPQHF
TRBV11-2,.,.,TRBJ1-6,TGTGCCAGCAGCTTACTACGACAGCCACCCCGGAATTCACCCCTCCACTTT,CASSLLRQPPRNSPLHF
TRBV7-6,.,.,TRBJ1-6,TGTGCCAGCAGCTTAGACTGGGACAATAATTCACCCCTCCACTTT,CASSLDWDNNSPLHF
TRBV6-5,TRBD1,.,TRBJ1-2,TGTGCCAGCCGCCGGGACAGGGAGTTGGCTGGCTACACCTTC,CASRRDRELAGYTF
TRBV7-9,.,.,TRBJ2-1,TGTGCCAGCAGCATACGACTAACTAGCTACAATGAGCAGTTCTTC,CASSIRLTSYNEQFF
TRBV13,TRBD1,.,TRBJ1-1,TGTGCCAGCAGCTTAAGGCCTGGATCGGGACAGTGGAACACTGAAGCTTTCTTT,CASSLRPGSGQWNTEAFF
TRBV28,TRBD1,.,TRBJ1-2,TGTGCCAGCAGCAGCACAGGGGGCAGGGTCTATGGCTACACCTTC,CASSSTGGRVYGYTF
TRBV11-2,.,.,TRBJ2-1,TGTGCCAGCAGCTTAGTCGGGAATGAGCAGTTCTTC,CASSLVGNEQFF
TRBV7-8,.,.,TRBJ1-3,TGTGCCAGCAGCTTACGAGGGCTAGGATACACCATATATTTT,CASSLRGLGYTIYF
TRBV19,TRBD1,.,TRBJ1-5,TGTGCCACCTTGGACAGGGGCAGGTCTTATAGCAATCAGCCCCAGCATTTT,CATLDRGRSYSNQPQHF
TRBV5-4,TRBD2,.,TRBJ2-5,TGTGCCAGCAGCTTGGCTGGGACTAGCGGGAGTAGGGCGGAGACCCAGTACTTC,CASSLAGTSGSRAETQYF
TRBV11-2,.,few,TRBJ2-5,TGTGCCAGCAGCCTCATGGGGGGGGCAGGGGAGACCCAGTACTTC,CASSLMGGAGETQYF
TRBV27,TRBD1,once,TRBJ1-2,TGTGCCAGCAGTCCTCAGTGGGGACAGGGGACTGGCTACACCTTC,CASSPQWGQGTGYTF
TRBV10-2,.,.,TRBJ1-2,TGCGCCAGCAGTGAAGGGGGTAATCCGCTCTATGGCTACACCTTC,CASSEGGNPLYGYTF
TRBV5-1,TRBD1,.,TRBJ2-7,TGCGCCAGCAGCCCAACCCTGGGACAGGGTGACTACGAGCAGTACTTC,CASSPTLGQGDYEQYF
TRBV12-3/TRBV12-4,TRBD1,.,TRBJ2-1,TGTGCCAGCAGTCGGCTTGGACAGGGGAGGTTCTTC,CASSRLGQGRFF
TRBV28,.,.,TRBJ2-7,TGTGCCAGCAGTCCCGGGACTCCCCCCGAGCAGTACTTC,CASSPGTPPEQYF
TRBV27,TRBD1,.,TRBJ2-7,TGTGCCAGCAGTTTAATAGACAGGGGCTACGAGCAGTACTTC,CASSLIDRGYEQYF
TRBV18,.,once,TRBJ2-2,TGTGCCAGCTCACCGATAGCGGCCGCGGGATCCGGGGAGCTGTTTTTT,CASSPIAAAGSGELFF
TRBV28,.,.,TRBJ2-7,TGTGCCAGCAGTCCCCAGGCCCCCTACGAGCAGTACTTC,CASSPQAPYEQYF
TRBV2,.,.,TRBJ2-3,TGTGCCAGCAATCTAAAGAGCACAGATACGCAGTATTTT,CASNLKSTDTQYF
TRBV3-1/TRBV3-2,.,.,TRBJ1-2,TGTGCCAGCACCGAAAGAGGACGGGGAAACTATGGCTACACCTTC,CASTERGRGNYGYTF
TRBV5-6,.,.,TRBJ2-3,TGTGCCAGCAGCCCCCCGAATCCTTTCACGGTGACAGATACGCAGTATTTT,CASSPPNPFTVTDTQYF
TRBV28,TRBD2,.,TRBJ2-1,TGTGCCAGCAGTTCCTTGAGGAGGGCTAGCGGGAGTTCCTACAATGAGCAGTTCTTC,CASSSLRRASGSSYNEQFF
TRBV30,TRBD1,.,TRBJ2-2,TGTGCCTGGACCGACAGGGGGACCGGGGAGCTGTTTTTT,CAWTDRGTGELFF
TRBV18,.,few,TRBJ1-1,TGTGCCAGCTCTCAGAACACTGAAGCTTTCTTT,CASSQNTEAFF
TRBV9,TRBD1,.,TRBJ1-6,TGTGCCAGCAGCGTAGACCGACAGGGCTGGTCACCCCTCCACTTT,CASSVDRQGWSPLHF
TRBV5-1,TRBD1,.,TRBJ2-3,TGCGCCAGCAGCTTGGAGCATCCGGGACAGGGGGCAGATACGCAGTATTTT,CASSLEHPGQGADTQYF
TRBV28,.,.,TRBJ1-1,TGTGCCAGCAGTTCTAGGGTAGCGGGGGTGAACACTGAAGCTTTCTTT,CASSSRVAGVNTEAFF
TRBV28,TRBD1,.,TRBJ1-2,TGTGCCAGCAGTTTTGTAGGAACAGGGGGCGCGGGCTATGGCTACACCTTC,CASSFVGTGGAGYGYTF
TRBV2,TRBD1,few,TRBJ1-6,TGTGCCAGCAGGCTCAGGGGGCTTAATTCACCCCTCCACTTT,CASRLRGLNSPLHF
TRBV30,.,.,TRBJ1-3,TGTGCCTGGGGGGCAGGGGCTGGAAACACCATATATTTT,CAWGAGAGNTIYF
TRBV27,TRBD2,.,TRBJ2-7,TGTGCCAGCAGTTACATCCTAGCGGGAGGTCCCTACGAGCAGTACTTC,CASSYILAGGPYEQYF
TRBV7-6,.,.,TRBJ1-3,TGTGCCAGCAGCGCAGGGGACTCTGGAAACACCATATATTTT,CASSAGDSGNTIYF
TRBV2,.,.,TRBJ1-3,TGTGCCAGCAGTGAAATGGCAGGGGCTGGAAACACCATATATTTT,CASSEMAGAGNTIYF
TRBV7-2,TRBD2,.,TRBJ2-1,TGTGCCAGCAGCTTAGCTTGGGGGATCAGCGGGAGGGCCTACAATGAGCAGTTCTTC,CASSLAWGISGRAYNEQFF
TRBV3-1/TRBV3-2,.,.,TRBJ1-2,TGTGCCAGCAGCCTGGGGCAGCGGGGCTATGGCTACACCTTC,CASSLGQRGYGYTF
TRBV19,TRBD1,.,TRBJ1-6,TGTGCCATCCCCGGGACAGGGTCTGTTTCACCCCTCCACTTT,CAIPGTGSVSPLHF
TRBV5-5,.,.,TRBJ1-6,TGTGCCAGCAGCCCAGGGTGGAATTCACCCCTCCACTTT,CASSPGWNSPLHF
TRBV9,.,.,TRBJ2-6,TGTGCCAGCAGCCCCTACGGGACAACCAACGTCCTGACTTTC,CASSPYGTTNVLTF
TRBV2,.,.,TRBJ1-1,TGTGCCAGCAGTGCGCCAAACAGGGAACACGAAGCTTTCTTT,CASSAPNREHEAFF
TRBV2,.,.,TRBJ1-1,TGTGCCAGCAGTTACAGCCATAATGAAGCTTTCTTT,CASSYSHNEAFF
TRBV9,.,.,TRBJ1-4,TGTGCCAGCAGCGTAGGAGGAGGGGAGGATGAAAAACTGTTTTTT,CASSVGGGEDEKLFF
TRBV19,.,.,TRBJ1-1,TGTGCCAGTAATACTAGGATTGGCACTGAAGCTTTCTTT,CASNTRIGTEAFF
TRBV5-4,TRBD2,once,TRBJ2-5,TGTGCCAGCAGCCAACCGGGACTAGCGGGCGGGGCCCAGTACTTC,CASSQPGLAGGAQYF
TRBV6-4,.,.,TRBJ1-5,TGTGCCAGCAGTGTCTTCGGCAGGAAGCAAATTTATAGCAATCAGCCCCAGCATTTT,CASSVFGRKQIYSNQPQHF
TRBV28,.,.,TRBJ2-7,TGTGCCAGCAGTTTCGCGGGGTCCTACGAGCAGTACTTC,CASSFAGSYEQYF